This is a list of T cell receptor beta chains from one sample in a study of blood T cell repertoires in COVID-19. Profiled with immunoSEQ multiplex PCR; TCRdb holds only in-frame clones, not every one. Of 250,000 to 400,000 clones in the sample, approximately 90% are singletons; the top ten hold approximately 1.6%. Sequenced: peripheral blood. These receptors all stem from a woman between 25 and 40 years old with COVID-19, enrolled during active disease. Each CDR3 is given with its conserved first and last residue. Each record gives: V gene, CDR3 length, J gene, clone size, D gene, CDR3 protein, CDR3 DNA. D genes are given only for firm matches. Clone sizes are given selectively: once, few, many, or a class where the clone is expanded.

TRBV9,13,TRBJ1-4,.,.,CASSPSTAEKLFF,TGTGCCAGCAGCCCATCGACAGCAGAAAAACTGTTTTTT
TRBV5-1,16,TRBJ1-2,.,.,CATSLLPGAANYGYTF,TGCGCCACCTCGCTCCTCCCAGGGGCCGCTAACTATGGCTACACCTTC
TRBV2,13,TRBJ2-5,.,.,CASSEARVETQYF,TGTGCCAGCAGTGAAGCACGAGTAGAGACCCAGTACTTC
TRBV18,13,TRBJ1-1,.,TRBD1,CASSQGGYTEAFF,TGTGCCAGCTCCCAAGGGGGCTACACTGAAGCTTTCTTT
TRBV28,14,TRBJ1-2,.,.,CASSLGGNYYGYTF,TGTGCCAGCAGTTTAGGGGGGAACTATTATGGCTACACCTTC
TRBV15,15,TRBJ1-2,.,.,CATSASRGVNYGYTF,TGTGCCACCAGCGCGAGTCGGGGGGTGAACTATGGCTACACCTTC
TRBV9,15,TRBJ2-5,once,TRBD2,CASSLSGGTQETQYF,TGTGCCAGCAGCCTGAGCGGGGGCACTCAAGAGACCCAGTACTTC
TRBV9,17,TRBJ2-2,.,TRBD2,CASSVAGLARNTGELFF,TGTGCCAGCAGCGTAGCGGGACTAGCGAGGAACACCGGGGAGCTGTTTTTT
TRBV28,15,TRBJ1-2,.,.,CASRTYRQDFYGYTF,TGTGCCAGCAGAACTTACCGACAGGACTTCTATGGCTACACCTTC
TRBV24-1,13,TRBJ1-2,.,.,CATSDPTDYGYTF,TGTGCCACCAGTGATCCCACGGACTATGGCTACACCTTC
TRBV7-9,12,TRBJ2-7,.,.,CASSGDGYEQYF,TGTGCCAGCAGCGGAGACGGCTACGAGCAGTACTTC
TRBV6-5,15,TRBJ1-5,.,.,CASRATGPSNQPQHF,TGTGCCAGCAGAGCCACAGGCCCTAGCAATCAGCCCCAGCATTTT
TRBV28,15,TRBJ2-2,once,TRBD1,CASSFRGRKTGELFF,TGTGCCAGCAGTTTCAGGGGGCGGAAAACCGGGGAGCTGTTTTTT
TRBV7-6,14,TRBJ2-2,.,TRBD1,CASSDTGDTGELFF,TGTGCCAGCAGCGACACAGGGGACACCGGGGAGCTGTTTTTT
TRBV7-6,14,TRBJ1-5,.,.,CASSLQGSGQPQHF,TGTGCCAGCAGCTTACAGGGGTCTGGTCAGCCCCAGCATTTT
TRBV5-1,13,TRBJ2-7,once,.,CASRRQNSYEQYF,TGCGCCAGCCGTCGACAGAACTCCTACGAGCAGTACTTC
TRBV7-8,13,TRBJ1-1,.,TRBD1,CASSLDRGGEAFF,TGTGCCAGCAGCTTGGACAGGGGCGGAGAAGCTTTCTTT
TRBV29-1,11,TRBJ1-2,few,.,CSVLENYGYTF,TGCAGCGTTCTGGAGAACTATGGCTACACCTTC
TRBV10-2,13,TRBJ1-2,.,.,CAISPRPNYGYTF,TGCGCCATCTCCCCGAGGCCCAACTATGGCTACACCTTC
TRBV9,16,TRBJ2-3,.,TRBD2,CASKKMEGTMADTQYF,TGTGCCAGCAAAAAGATGGAGGGGACTATGGCAGATACGCAGTATTTT
TRBV19,14,TRBJ1-1,.,TRBD1,CASTHRGPQTEAFF,TGTGCCAGTACCCACAGGGGGCCTCAAACTGAAGCTTTCTTT
TRBV9,14,TRBJ1-5,.,TRBD1,CASSAGTGNQPQHF,TGTGCCAGCAGCGCCGGGACAGGGAATCAGCCCCAGCATTTT
TRBV2,15,TRBJ1-1,few,.,CASREERAKNTEAFF,TGTGCCAGCAGGGAAGAAAGAGCCAAGAACACTGAAGCTTTCTTT
TRBV6-1,13,TRBJ2-3,many,.,CASSDPTSRAQYF,TGTGCCAGCAGTGACCCAACTAGTCGCGCGCAGTATTTT
TRBV19,16,TRBJ1-1,.,TRBD1,CASRSGTGAKGTEAFF,TGTGCCAGTAGGAGCGGGACAGGGGCGAAGGGGACTGAAGCTTTCTTT
TRBV9,13,TRBJ1-1,once,.,CASSVSEDTEAFF,TGTGCCAGCAGCGTATCCGAGGACACTGAAGCTTTCTTT
TRBV9,14,TRBJ2-5,.,TRBD2,CASSVTSGIETQYF,TGTGCCAGCAGCGTAACTAGCGGTATAGAGACCCAGTACTTC